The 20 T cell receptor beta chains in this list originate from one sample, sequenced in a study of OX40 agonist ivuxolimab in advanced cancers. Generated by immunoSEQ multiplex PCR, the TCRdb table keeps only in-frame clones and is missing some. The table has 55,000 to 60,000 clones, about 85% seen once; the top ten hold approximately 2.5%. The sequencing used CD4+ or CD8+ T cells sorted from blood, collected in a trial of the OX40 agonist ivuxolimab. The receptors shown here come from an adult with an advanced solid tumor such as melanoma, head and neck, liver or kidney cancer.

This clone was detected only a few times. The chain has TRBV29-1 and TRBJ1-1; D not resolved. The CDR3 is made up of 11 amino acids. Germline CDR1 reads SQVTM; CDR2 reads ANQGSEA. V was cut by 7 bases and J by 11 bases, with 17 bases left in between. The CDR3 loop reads CSAQSEIRAFF. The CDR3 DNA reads TGCAGCGCCCAGTCCGAGATTAGGGCTTTCTTT.

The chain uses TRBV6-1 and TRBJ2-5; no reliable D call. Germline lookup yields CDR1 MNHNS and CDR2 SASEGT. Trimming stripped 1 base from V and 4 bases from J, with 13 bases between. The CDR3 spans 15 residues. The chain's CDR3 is CASSEELRRSETQYF. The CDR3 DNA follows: TGTGCCAGCAGTGAAGAGCTACGGCGTTCAGAGACCCAGTACTTC.

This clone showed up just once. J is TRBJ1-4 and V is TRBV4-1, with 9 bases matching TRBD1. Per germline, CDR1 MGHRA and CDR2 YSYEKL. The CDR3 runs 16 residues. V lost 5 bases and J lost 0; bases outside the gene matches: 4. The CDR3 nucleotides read TGCGCCAGCAGCAAGGGACAGGGAGCAACTAATGAAAAACTGTTTTTT. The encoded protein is CASSKGQGATNEKLFF.

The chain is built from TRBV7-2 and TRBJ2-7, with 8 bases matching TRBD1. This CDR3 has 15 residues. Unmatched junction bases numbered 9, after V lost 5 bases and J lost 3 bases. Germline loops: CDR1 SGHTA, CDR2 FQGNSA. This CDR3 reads CASSLGGTGDYEQYF. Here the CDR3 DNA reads TGTGCCAGCAGCCTAGGAGGGACAGGTGACTACGAGCAGTACTTC.

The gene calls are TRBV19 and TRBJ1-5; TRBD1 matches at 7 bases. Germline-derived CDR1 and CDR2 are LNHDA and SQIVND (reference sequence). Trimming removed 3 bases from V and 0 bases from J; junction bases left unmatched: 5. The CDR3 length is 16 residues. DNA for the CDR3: TGTGCCAGTAGTATGGGGACAGTTAATAGCAATCAGCCCCAGCATTTT. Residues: CASSMGTVNSNQPQHF.

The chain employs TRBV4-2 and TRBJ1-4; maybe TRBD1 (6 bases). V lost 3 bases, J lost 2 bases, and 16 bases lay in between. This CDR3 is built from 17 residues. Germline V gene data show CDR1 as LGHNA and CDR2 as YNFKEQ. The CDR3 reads CASSQGAGEKTNEKLFF. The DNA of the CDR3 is TGTGCCAGCAGCCAGGGGGCCGGGGAGAAGACTAATGAAAAACTGTTTTTT.

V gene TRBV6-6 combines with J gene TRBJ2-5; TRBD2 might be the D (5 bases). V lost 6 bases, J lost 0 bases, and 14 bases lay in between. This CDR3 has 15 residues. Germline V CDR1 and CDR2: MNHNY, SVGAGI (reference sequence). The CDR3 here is CASRGTTGNQETQYF. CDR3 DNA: TGTGCCAGCAGAGGCACCACCGGGAACCAAGAGACCCAGTACTTC.

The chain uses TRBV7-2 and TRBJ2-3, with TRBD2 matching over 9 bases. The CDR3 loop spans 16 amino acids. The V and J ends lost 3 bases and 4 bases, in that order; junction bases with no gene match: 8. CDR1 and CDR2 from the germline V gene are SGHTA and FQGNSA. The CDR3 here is CASSFGGGVRADTQYF. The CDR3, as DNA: TGTGCCAGCAGCTTCGGCGGGGGGGTTCGGGCAGATACGCAGTATTTT.

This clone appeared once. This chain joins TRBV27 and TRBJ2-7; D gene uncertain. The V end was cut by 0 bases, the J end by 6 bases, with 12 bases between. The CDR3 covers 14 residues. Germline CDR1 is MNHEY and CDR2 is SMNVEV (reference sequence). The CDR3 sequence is CASSLSAVASEQYF. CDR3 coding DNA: TGTGCCAGCAGTTTATCGGCGGTTGCTTCCGAGCAGTACTTC.

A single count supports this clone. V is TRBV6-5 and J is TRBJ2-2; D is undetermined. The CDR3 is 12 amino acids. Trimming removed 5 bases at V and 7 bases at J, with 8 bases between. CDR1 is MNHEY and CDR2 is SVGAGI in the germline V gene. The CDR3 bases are TGTGCCAGCAGTCTTACCCGCGGGGAGCTGTTTTTT. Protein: CASSLTRGELFF.

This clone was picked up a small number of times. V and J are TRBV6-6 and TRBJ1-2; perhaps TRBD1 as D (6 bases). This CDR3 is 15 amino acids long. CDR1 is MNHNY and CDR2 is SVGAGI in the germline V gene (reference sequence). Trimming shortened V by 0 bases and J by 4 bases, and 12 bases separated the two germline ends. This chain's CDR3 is CASSYSSGGIYGYTF. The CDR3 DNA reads TGTGCCAGCAGTTACTCGAGTGGGGGCATCTATGGCTACACCTTC.

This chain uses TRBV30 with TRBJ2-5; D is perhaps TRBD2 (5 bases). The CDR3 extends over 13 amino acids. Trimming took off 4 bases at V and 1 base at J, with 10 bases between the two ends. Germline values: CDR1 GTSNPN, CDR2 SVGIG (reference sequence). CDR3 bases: TGTGCCTGGACGCGGGTATCCCAAGAGACCCAGTACTTC. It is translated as CAWTRVSQETQYF. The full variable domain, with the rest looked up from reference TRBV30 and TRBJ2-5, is SQTIHQWPATLVQPVGSPLSLECTVEGTSNPNLYWYRQAAGRGLQLLFYSVGIGQISSEVPQNLSASRPQDRQFILSSKKLLLSDSGFYLCAWTRVSQETQYFGPGTRLLVL.

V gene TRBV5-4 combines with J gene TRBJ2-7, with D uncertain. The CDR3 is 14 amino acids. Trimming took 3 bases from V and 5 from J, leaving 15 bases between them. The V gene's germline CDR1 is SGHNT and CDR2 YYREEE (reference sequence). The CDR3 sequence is CASSSMTFRHEQYF. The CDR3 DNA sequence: TGTGCCAGCAGCTCAATGACCTTCAGGCACGAGCAGTACTTC.

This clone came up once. The CDR3 DNA reads TGTGCCAGCAGTTTACCAGGGAATAATGAAAAACTGTTTTTT. Translated, it gives CASSLPGNNEKLFF. V usage is TRBV27 and J usage is TRBJ1-4, with D perhaps matching TRBD1 (5 bases). V was clipped by 2 bases and J by 4 bases, with 8 bases between them. The CDR3 has 14 residues. Germline CDR1 reads MNHEY; CDR2 reads SMNVEV (reference sequence).

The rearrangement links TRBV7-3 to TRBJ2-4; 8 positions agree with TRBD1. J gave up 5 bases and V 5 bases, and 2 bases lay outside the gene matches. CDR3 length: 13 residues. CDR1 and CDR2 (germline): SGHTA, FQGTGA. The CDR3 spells CASSLGQENIQYF. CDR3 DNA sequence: TGTGCCAGCAGCCTGGGACAGGAAAACATTCAGTACTTC.

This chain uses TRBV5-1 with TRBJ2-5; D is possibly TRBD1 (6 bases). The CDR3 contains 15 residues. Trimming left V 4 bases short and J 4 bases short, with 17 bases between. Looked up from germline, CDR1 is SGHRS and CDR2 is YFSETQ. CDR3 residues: CASSPRTEAVETQYF. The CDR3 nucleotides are TGCGCCAGCAGCCCCAGGACAGAAGCGGTAGAGACCCAGTACTTC.

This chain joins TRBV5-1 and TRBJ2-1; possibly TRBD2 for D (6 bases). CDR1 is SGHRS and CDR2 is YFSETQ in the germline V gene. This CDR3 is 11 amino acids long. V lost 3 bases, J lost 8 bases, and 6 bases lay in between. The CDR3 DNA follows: TGCGCCAGCAGCTGGGGGGATGAGCAGTTCTTC. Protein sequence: CASSWGDEQFF.

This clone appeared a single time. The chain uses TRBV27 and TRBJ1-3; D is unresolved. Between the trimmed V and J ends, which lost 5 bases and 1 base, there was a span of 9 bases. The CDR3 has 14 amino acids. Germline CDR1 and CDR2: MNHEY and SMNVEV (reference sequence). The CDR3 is CASSQSRSGNTIYF. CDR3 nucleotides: TGTGCCAGCAGTCAGAGCAGATCTGGAAACACCATATATTTT.

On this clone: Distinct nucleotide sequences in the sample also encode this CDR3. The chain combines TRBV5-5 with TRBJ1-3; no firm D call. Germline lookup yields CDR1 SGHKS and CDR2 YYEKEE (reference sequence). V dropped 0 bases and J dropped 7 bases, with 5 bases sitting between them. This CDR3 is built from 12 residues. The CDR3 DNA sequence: TGTGCCAGCAGCTTGGAGGGTAACACCATATATTTT. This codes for CASSLEGNTIYF.

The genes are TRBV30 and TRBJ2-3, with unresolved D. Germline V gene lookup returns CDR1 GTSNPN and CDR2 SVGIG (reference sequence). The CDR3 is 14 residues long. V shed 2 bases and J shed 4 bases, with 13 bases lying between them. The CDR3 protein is CAWSRKALADTQYF. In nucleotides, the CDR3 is TGTGCCTGGAGTAGGAAAGCTCTCGCAGATACGCAGTATTTT.